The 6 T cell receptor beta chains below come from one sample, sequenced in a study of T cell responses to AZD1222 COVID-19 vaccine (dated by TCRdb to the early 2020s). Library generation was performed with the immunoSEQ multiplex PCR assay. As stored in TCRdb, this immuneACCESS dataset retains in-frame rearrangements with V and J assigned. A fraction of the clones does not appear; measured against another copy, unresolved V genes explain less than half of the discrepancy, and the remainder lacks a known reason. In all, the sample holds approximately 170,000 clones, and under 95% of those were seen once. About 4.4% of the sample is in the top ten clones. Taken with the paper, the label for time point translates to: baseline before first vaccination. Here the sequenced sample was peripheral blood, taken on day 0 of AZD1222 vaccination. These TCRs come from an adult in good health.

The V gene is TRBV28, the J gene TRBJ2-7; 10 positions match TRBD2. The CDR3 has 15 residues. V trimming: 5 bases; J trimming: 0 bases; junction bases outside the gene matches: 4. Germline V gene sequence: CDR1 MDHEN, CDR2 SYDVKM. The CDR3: CASSPRTSGSYEQYF. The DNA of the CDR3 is TGTGCCAGCAGTCCAAGGACTAGCGGCTCCTACGAGCAGTACTTC.

CDR3 region: CATSRDFGTGGPGSRNEQFF. CDR3 coding DNA: TGTGCCACCAGCAGAGATTTTGGGACAGGGGGGCCCGGGAGTCGGAATGAGCAGTTCTTC. The rearrangement links TRBV15 to TRBJ2-1, with 11 bases lining up with TRBD1. This CDR3 is 20 amino acids long. Trimming at V came to 0 bases and at J to 7 bases, leaving 17 bases not matched to a gene. Germline V lookup: CDR1 LNHNV, CDR2 YYDKDF (reference sequence).

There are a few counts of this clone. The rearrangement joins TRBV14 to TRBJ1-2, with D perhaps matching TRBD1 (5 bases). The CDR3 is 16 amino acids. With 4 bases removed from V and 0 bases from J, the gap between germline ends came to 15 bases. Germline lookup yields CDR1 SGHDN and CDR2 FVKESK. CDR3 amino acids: CASSLMAGSPNYGYTF. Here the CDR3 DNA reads TGTGCCAGCAGCCTAATGGCAGGGTCCCCTAACTATGGCTACACCTTC.

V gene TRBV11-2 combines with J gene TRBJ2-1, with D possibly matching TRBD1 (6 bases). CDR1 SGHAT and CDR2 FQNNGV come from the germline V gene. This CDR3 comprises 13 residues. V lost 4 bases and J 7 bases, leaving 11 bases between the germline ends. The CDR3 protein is CASSYTGLNEQFF. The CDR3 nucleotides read TGTGCCAGCAGCTACACAGGGTTAAATGAGCAGTTCTTC.

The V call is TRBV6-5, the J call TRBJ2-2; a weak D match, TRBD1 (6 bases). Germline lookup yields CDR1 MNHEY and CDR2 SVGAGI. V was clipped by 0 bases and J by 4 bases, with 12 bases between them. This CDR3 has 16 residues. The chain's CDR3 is CASSYSRGSATGELFF. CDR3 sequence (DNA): TGTGCCAGCAGTTACTCCAGGGGCTCAGCCACCGGGGAGCTGTTTTTT.

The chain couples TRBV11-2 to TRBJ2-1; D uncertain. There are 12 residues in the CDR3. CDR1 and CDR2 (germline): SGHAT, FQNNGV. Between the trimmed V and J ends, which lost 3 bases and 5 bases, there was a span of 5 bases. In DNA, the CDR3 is TGTGCCAGCAGCTTGGCTCACAATGAGCAGTTCTTC. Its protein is CASSLAHNEQFF.